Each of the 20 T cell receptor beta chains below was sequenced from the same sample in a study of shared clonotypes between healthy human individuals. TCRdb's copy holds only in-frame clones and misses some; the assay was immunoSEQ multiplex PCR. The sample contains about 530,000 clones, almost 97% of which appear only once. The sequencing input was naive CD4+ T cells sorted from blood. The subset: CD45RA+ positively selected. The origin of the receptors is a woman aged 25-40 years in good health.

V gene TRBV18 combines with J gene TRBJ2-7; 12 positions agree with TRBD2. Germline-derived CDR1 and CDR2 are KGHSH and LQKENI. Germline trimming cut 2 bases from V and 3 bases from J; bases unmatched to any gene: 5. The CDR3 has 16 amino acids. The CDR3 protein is CASSPGGLAGSYEQYF. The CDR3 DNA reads TGTGCCAGCTCACCAGGGGGACTAGCGGGTAGCTACGAGCAGTACTTC.

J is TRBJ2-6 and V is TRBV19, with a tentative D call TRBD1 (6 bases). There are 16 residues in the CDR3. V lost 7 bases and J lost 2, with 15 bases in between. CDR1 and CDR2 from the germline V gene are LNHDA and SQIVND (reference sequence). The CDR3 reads CASNAGEAAGANVLTF. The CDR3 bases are TGTGCCAGTAACGCAGGGGAAGCGGCTGGGGCCAACGTCCTGACTTTC.

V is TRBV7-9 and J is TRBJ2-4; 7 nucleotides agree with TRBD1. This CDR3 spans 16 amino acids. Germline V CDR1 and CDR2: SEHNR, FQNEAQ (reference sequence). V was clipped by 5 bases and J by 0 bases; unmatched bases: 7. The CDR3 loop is CASSPGQELAKNIQYF. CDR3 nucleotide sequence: TGTGCCAGCAGCCCTGGACAGGAGCTAGCCAAAAACATTCAGTACTTC.

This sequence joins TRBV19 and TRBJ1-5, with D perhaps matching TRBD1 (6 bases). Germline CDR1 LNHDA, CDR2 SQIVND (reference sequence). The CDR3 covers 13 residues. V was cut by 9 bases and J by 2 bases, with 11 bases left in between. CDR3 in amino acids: CASTGSGNQPQHF. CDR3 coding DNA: TGTGCCAGCACAGGGAGTGGCAATCAGCCCCAGCATTTT.

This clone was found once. The CDR3: CASSPRHSGNTEAFF. The CDR3 region has the DNA TGTGCCAGCAGCCCGCGACACTCCGGAAACACTGAAGCTTTCTTT. J is TRBJ1-1 and V is TRBV7-2; D unresolved. Trimming stripped 5 bases from V and 2 bases from J, with 15 bases between. This CDR3 comprises 15 residues. CDR1 is SGHTA, CDR2 FQGNSA, per germline.

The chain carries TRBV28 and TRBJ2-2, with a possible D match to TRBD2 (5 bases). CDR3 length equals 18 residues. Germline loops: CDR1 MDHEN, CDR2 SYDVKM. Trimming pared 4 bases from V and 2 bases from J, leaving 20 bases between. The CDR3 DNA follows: TGTGCCAGCAGTTCGGTGAGGGTTACCCTATTCAACACCGGGGAGCTGTTTTTT. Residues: CASSSVRVTLFNTGELFF.

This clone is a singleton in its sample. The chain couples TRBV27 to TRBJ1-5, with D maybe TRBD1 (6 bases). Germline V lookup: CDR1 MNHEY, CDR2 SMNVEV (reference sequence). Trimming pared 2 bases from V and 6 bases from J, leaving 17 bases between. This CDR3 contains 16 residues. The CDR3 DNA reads TGTGCCAGCAGTTTAATCGGCAGGGGCCATGGTCAGCCCCAGCATTTT. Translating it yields CASSLIGRGHGQPQHF.

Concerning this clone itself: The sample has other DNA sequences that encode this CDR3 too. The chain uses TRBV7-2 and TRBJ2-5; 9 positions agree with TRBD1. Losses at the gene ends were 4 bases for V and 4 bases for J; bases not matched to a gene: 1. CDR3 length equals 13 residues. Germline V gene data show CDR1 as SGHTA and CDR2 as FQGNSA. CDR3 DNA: TGTGCCAGCAGCTCGGACAGGGGAGAGACCCAGTACTTC. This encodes CASSSDRGETQYF.

CDR3 sequence reads: CASATDRGSEKLFF. In DNA form, the CDR3 reads TGTGCCAGCGCGACGGACAGGGGTAGTGAAAAACTGTTTTTT. The chain links TRBV27 to TRBJ1-4, with 9 bases aligning to TRBD1. Germline V gene data show CDR1 as MNHEY and CDR2 as SMNVEV (reference sequence). This CDR3 comprises 14 residues. Trimming removed 8 bases from V and 7 bases from J; junction bases left unmatched: 8.

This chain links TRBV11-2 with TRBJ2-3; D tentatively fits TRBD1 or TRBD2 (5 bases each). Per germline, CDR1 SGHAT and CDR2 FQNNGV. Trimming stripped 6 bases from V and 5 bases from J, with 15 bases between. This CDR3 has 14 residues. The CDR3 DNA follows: TGTGCCAGCAGACGGGACGGTGGACGAGATACGCAGTATTTT. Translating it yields CASRRDGGRDTQYF.

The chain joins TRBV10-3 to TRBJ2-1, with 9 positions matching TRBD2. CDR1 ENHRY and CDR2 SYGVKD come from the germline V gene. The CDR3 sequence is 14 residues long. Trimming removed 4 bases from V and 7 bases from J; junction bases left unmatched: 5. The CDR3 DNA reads TGTGCCATCAGTGGCGGGAGGGGATTTAATGAGCAGTTCTTC. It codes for CAISGGRGFNEQFF.

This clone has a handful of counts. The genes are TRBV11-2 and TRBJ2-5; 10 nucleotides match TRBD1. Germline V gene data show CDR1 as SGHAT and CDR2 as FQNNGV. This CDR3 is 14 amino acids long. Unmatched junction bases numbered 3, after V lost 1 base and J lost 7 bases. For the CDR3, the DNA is TGTGCCAGCAGCTTAGGACAGGGGGCGGTGACCCAGTACTTC. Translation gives CASSLGQGAVTQYF.

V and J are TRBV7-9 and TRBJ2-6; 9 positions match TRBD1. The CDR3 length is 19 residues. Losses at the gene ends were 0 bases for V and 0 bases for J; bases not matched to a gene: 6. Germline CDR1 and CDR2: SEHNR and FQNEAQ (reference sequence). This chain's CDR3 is CASSLALGQGPSGANVLTF. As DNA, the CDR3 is TGTGCCAGCAGCTTAGCTTTGGGACAGGGCCCCTCTGGGGCCAACGTCCTGACTTTC.

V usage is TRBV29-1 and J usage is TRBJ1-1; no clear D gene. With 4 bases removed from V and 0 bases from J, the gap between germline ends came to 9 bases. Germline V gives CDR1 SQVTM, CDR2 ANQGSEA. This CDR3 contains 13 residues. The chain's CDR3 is CSVVGRVNTEAFF. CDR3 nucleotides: TGCAGCGTTGTGGGCAGAGTGAACACTGAAGCTTTCTTT.

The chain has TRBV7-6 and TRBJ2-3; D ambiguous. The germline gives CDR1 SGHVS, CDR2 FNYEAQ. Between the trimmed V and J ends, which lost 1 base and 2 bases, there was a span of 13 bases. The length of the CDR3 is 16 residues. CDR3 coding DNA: TGTGCCAGCAGCTTAGATTCGCGGACCTACACAGATACGCAGTATTTT. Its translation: CASSLDSRTYTDTQYF. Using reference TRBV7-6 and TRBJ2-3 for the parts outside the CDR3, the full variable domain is GAGVSQSPRYKVTKRGQDVALRCDPISGHVSLYWYRQALGQGPEFLTYFNYEAQQDKSGLPNDRFSAERPEGSISTLTIQRTEQRDSAMYRCASSLDSRTYTDTQYFGPGTRLTVL.

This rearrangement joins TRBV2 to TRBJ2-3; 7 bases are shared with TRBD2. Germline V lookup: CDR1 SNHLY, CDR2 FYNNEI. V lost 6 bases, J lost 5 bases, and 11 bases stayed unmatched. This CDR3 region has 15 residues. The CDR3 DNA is TGTGCCAGCAGGATTCGGGACTCGGGGGGAGATACGCAGTATTTT. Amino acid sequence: CASRIRDSGGDTQYF.

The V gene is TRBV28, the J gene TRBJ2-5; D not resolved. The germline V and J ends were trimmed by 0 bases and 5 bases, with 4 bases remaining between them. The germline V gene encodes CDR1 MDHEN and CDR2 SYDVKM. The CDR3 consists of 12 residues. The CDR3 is CASSLWGETQYF. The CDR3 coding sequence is TGTGCCAGCAGTTTATGGGGGGAGACCCAGTACTTC.

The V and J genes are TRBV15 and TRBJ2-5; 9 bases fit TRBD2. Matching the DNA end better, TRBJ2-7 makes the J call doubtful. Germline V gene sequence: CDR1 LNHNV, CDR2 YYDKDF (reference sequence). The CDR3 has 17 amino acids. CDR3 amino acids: CATSRDFASGILDEQYF. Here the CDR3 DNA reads TGTGCCACCAGCAGAGATTTTGCTAGCGGGATCCTCGACGAGCAGTACTTC.

As DNA, the CDR3 is TGTGCCAGCAGCTTTGACAGGGCCTACGAGCAGTACTTC. Translated: CASSFDRAYEQYF. The chain employs TRBV11-2 and TRBJ2-7; 7 bases line up with TRBD1. This CDR3 has 13 residues. The V segment lost 3 bases and the J segment 2 bases; nucleotides outside the gene matches: 1. Germline V gives CDR1 SGHAT, CDR2 FQNNGV. Using reference TRBV11-2 and TRBJ2-7 for the parts outside the CDR3, the full variable domain is EAGVAQSPRYKIIEKRQSVAFWCNPISGHATLYWYQQILGQGPKLLIQFQNNGVVDDSQLPKDRFSAERLKGVDSTLKIQPAKLEDSAVYLCASSFDRAYEQYFGPGTRLTVT.

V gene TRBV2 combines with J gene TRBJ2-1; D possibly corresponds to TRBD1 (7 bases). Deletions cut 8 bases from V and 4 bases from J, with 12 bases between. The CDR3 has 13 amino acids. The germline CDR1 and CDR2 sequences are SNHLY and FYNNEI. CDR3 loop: CASSTGTYNEQFF. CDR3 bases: TGTGCCAGCTCGACAGGGACTTACAATGAGCAGTTCTTC.